Listed here is a single T cell receptor beta chain. Its antigen is not known. Sample-barcoded 5' priming and a J-beta primer mix drove a second PCR of 7 to 11 cycles. MiXCR, run by TCRdb on the 5' RACE reads, gives a single entry per CDR3 protein. The profile shows approximately 900,000 distinct CDR3 sequences, about 27% of them singletons. Per-sample yields of isolated PBMCs were at least 6.5 million. The sample originates from a study of blood T cells in healthy people across ages. Whole-study findings and limits: Roughly linearly, TCR beta diversity per million T cells fell as age increased. Both naive CD4+ cell counts and diversity were greater in long-lived donors than in aged donors.

Germline-derived CDR1 and CDR2 are SQVTM and ANQGSEA. This CDR3 region has 12 residues. The V end lost 4 bases, the J end lost 5 bases, and 11 bases lay between the germline ends. These sequences were also reported in another study, on T cells of mothers and their children.

Source material: blood. The receptor was derived from a woman aged 40 to 55 in good health. The chain recombines TRBV29-1 with TRBJ1-2, with D uncertain. CDR3 DNA sequence: TGCAGCGTTGTCGGGCAGGCATATGGCTACACCTTC. Amino acid sequence: CSVVGQAYGYTF.